Sequencing of this T cell receptor beta chain was carried out in a study of T cells in localized non-small cell lung cancer. TCRdb keeps only in-frame clones here, not all; method: immunoSEQ multiplex PCR. Among hundreds of clones listed, approximately 14% were seen once. Trimming left V 10 bases short and J 4 bases short, with 13 bases between. From germline, CDR1 is LNHDA and CDR2 SQIVND (reference sequence). The CDR3 is made up of 12 amino acids. The TCR originated in a man between 40 and 70 years old with stage III squamous cell lung carcinoma. The source was lung tumor tissue, collected before any cancer treatment. This rearrangement joins TRBV19 to TRBJ1-1, with D hard to call. The CDR3 here is CATSTRGTEAFF. CDR3 bases: TGTGCCACCTCGACCCGAGGCACTGAAGCTTTCTTT.